This T cell receptor beta chain was sequenced for a study of T-cell memory formation after mild COVID-19. Findings and caveats of the study: The appearance of some responding clones in pre-infection memory suggested that cross-reactive memory joined.

Germline values: CDR1 SGHRS, CDR2 YFSETQ. V lost 4 bases and J lost 5, with 12 bases in between. The length of the CDR3 is 13 residues. A single record per CDR3 protein comes from TCRdb applying MiXCR to the 5' RACE reads. The sample lists 350,000 to 500,000 distinct CDR3 sequences, about a sixth occurring once. This clonotype turned up a few times. Its target is unknown. The chain carries TRBV5-1 and TRBJ1-1; a possible D gene is TRBD1 (6 bases). This clonotype was sampled from a man between 18 and 35 years old who had mild COVID-19 (a few samples of this study predate the infection). Cell type and time point are not known. Sequencing used PBMCs or a T cell subset sorted from them (not recorded which). This chain's CDR3 is CASSPKQGTEAFF. The CDR3 DNA is TGCGCCAGCAGCCCAAAACAGGGAACTGAAGCTTTCTTT.